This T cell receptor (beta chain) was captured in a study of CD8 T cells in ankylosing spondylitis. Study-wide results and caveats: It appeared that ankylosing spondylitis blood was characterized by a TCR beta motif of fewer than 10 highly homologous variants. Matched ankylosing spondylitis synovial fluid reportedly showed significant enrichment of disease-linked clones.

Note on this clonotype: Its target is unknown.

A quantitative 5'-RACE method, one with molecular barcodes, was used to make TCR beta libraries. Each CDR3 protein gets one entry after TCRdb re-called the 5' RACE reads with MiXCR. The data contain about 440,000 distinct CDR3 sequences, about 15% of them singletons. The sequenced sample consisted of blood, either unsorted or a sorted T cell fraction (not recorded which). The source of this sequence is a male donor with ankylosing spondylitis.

CDR3 coding DNA: TGCGCCAGCAGCCCCGGACAGCCAGAGACCCAGTACTTC. Amino acid sequence: CASSPGQPETQYF. The chain couples TRBV5-1 to TRBJ2-5; tentative D call: TRBD1 (6 bases). CDR1 is SGHRS, CDR2 YFSETQ, per germline. The CDR3 totals 13 residues. V lost 4 bases to trimming and J lost 4 bases, with 11 bases between them. Looking up the rest from reference TRBV5-1 and TRBJ2-5 gives the full variable domain: KAGVTQTPRYLIKTRGQQVTLSCSPISGHRSVSWYQQTPGQGLQFLFEYFSETQRNKGNFPGRFSGRQFSNSRSEMNVSTLELGDSALYLCASSPGQPETQYFGPGTRLLVL.